One and the same sample provided the 28 T cell receptor beta chains below, sequenced in a study of blood T cell repertoires in COVID-19. Measured with immunoSEQ multiplex PCR; TCRdb has only the in-frame clones, and not every one. The table shows some 270,000 clones, with about 82% occurring only once. The sequencing sample was made of peripheral blood. The receptors here all came from a woman aged 80 or over with COVID-19, enrolled during active disease.

The V gene is TRBV19, the J gene TRBJ1-3; 9 nucleotides match TRBD1. The CDR3 runs to 16 residues. The V and J ends lost 5 bases and 0 bases, in that order; junction bases with no gene match: 5. CDR1 and CDR2 (germline): LNHDA, SQIVND (reference sequence). The CDR3 protein is CASSPETGGSGNTIYF. As DNA, the CDR3 is TGTGCCAGTAGTCCGGAGACAGGGGGCTCTGGAAACACCATATATTTT.

Written as DNA, the CDR3 is TGTGCCAGCAGCTTGGGGACTAGTTTGAGTAATGAGCAGTTCTTC. It is translated as CASSLGTSLSNEQFF. The rearrangement joins TRBV7-8 to TRBJ2-1, with 8 bases aligning to TRBD2. Trimming removed 3 bases from V and 7 bases from J; junction bases left unmatched: 8. Germline assignment: CDR1 SGHVS and CDR2 FQNEAQ. The CDR3 is made up of 15 amino acids.

The chain uses TRBV2 and TRBJ2-3; 8 positions agree with TRBD2. J gave up 0 bases and V 8 bases, and 4 bases lay outside the gene matches. The CDR3 is 14 amino acids. CDR1 and CDR2 (germline): SNHLY, FYNNEI. The CDR3 DNA follows: TGTGCCAGCCTTGGACTAGCTAGCACAGATACGCAGTATTTT. Protein sequence: CASLGLASTDTQYF.

The gene calls are TRBV30 and TRBJ2-1; 12 positions match TRBD2. Trimming took 5 bases from V and 7 from J; bases not matched to a gene: 3. There are 13 residues in the CDR3. CDR1 is GTSNPN, CDR2 SVGIG, per germline (reference sequence). CDR3 in amino acids: CAWLLAGGNEQFF. For the CDR3, the DNA is TGTGCCTGGCTACTAGCGGGGGGAAATGAGCAGTTCTTC.

This chain uses TRBV30 with TRBJ1-2; TRBD1 is a possible D gene (5 bases). The CDR3 spans 12 residues. The germline CDR1 and CDR2 sequences are GTSNPN and SVGIG (reference sequence). The V and J ends lost 4 bases and 3 bases respectively, with 9 bases between them. The CDR3 reads CAWKDSYYGYTF. The CDR3 bases are TGTGCCTGGAAAGACAGTTACTATGGCTACACCTTC.

The chain joins TRBV7-9 to TRBJ1-1; the D gene is possibly TRBD1 (6 bases). Per germline, CDR1 SEHNR and CDR2 FQNEAQ (reference sequence). Trimming left V 7 bases short and J 7 bases short, with 19 bases between. The length of the CDR3 is 14 residues. The CDR3 nucleotides read TGTGCCAGCACCCTCGGGGACAAAGCTATTGAAGCTTTCTTT. Translation gives CASTLGDKAIEAFF.

This sequence joins TRBV28 and TRBJ1-2, with a weak D call TRBD1 (6 bases). The CDR3 extends over 15 amino acids. Germline-derived CDR1 and CDR2 are MDHEN and SYDVKM. V was shortened by 6 bases and J by 1 base, with 15 bases between the two germline ends. The CDR3 DNA follows: TGTGCCAGCAGCTACCGGGACACCTATAACTATGGCTACACCTTC. It yields the protein CASSYRDTYNYGYTF.

The genes are TRBV10-3 and TRBJ1-2; D is possibly TRBD1 (6 bases). This CDR3 is 13 amino acids long. CDR1 is ENHRY and CDR2 is SYGVKD in the germline V gene. V lost 5 bases and J 0 bases, leaving 7 bases between the germline ends. The CDR3 nucleotides are TGTGCCATCAGTACAGGGTCTAACTATGGCTACACCTTC. It translates to CAISTGSNYGYTF.

CDR3 loop: CASSLEGAKGDTQYF. The CDR3 DNA reads as TGCGCCAGCAGCTTGGAAGGAGCTAAGGGGGATACGCAGTATTTT. The chain combines TRBV5-1 with TRBJ2-3, with a possible D match to TRBD1 (5 bases). This CDR3 is built from 15 residues. Germline CDR1 and CDR2: SGHRS and YFSETQ. The V gene lost 0 bases and the J gene lost 6 bases, with 14 bases spanning the gap.

This clone appeared once. This chain links TRBV11-3 with TRBJ1-3; 7 bases are shared with TRBD1. This CDR3 comprises 15 residues. With V trimmed by 1 base and J by 2 bases, 2 bases remained unmatched. Germline CDR1 reads SGHNT; CDR2 reads YENEEA. This CDR3 is CASSLGQGAGNTIYF. CDR3 coding DNA: TGTGCCAGCAGCTTAGGCCAGGGGGCTGGAAACACCATATATTTT. The whole variable domain, filled in from reference TRBV11-3 and TRBJ1-3, reads EAGVVQSPRYKIIEKKQPVAFWCNPISGHNTLYWYLQNLGQGPELLIRYENEEAVDDSQLPKDRFSAERLKGVDSTLKIQPAELGDSAVYLCASSLGQGAGNTIYFGEGSWLTVV.

This clone was counted between two and nine times. V gene TRBV28 combines with J gene TRBJ1-1; D unclear. There are 14 residues in the CDR3. The germline gives CDR1 MDHEN, CDR2 SYDVKM. Trimming removed 5 bases from V and 1 base from J, with 11 bases in between. The CDR3 region is CASSPSGRNTEAFF. The DNA for the CDR3 is TGTGCCAGCAGTCCATCCGGGAGGAACACTGAAGCTTTCTTT. Looking up the rest from reference TRBV28 and TRBJ1-1 gives the full variable domain: DVKVTQSSRYLVKRTGEKVFLECVQDMDHENMFWYRQDPGLGLRLIYFSYDVKMKEKGDIPEGYSVSREKKERFSLILESASTNQTSMYLCASSPSGRNTEAFFGQGTRLTVV.

The genes are TRBV14 and TRBJ1-5, with D perhaps matching TRBD1 (5 bases). The CDR3 runs to 17 residues. Trimming pared 1 base from V and 0 bases from J, leaving 13 bases between. The germline V gene has CDR1 SGHDN and CDR2 FVKESK. CDR3 DNA sequence: TGTGCCAGCAGCCAAGGGGGGGGGTTCTATAGCAATCAGCCCCAGCATTTT. Translation gives CASSQGGGFYSNQPQHF. Using reference TRBV14 and TRBJ1-5 for the parts outside the CDR3, the full variable domain is EAGVTQFPSHSVIEKGQTVTLRCDPISGHDNLYWYRRVMGKEIKFLLHFVKESKQDESGMPNNRFLAERTGGTYSTLKVQPAELEDSGVYFCASSQGGGFYSNQPQHFGDGTRLSIL.

The genes are TRBV7-2 and TRBJ1-5, with D possibly TRBD1 on 6 matching bases. The V gene's germline CDR1 is SGHTA and CDR2 FQGNSA. There are 16 residues in the CDR3. Trimming left V 0 bases short and J 7 bases short, with 16 bases between. Here the CDR3 DNA reads TGTGCCAGCAGCTTAGCGAAGGGGGTAATAGGCCAGCCCCAGCATTTT. Residues: CASSLAKGVIGQPQHF.

J is TRBJ1-6 and V is TRBV5-1; no firm D call. CDR1 is SGHRS, CDR2 YFSETQ, per germline. This CDR3 is built from 14 residues. V gave up 3 bases and J gave up 4 bases, with 8 bases separating them. CDR3 nucleotide sequence: TGCGCCAGCAGCTCGACTGTTTATAATTCACCCCTCCACTTT. This sequence encodes CASSSTVYNSPLHF. Supplemented by reference TRBV5-1 and TRBJ1-6, the full variable domain reads KAGVTQTPRYLIKTRGQQVTLSCSPISGHRSVSWYQQTPGQGLQFLFEYFSETQRNKGNFPGRFSGRQFSNSRSEMNVSTLELGDSALYLCASSSTVYNSPLHFGNGTRLTVT.

The chain is built from TRBV19 and TRBJ1-1; a possible D gene is TRBD1 (5 bases). The germline V and J ends were trimmed by 8 bases and 1 base, with 14 bases remaining between them. The V gene's germline CDR1 is LNHDA and CDR2 SQIVND (reference sequence). The CDR3 is 14 residues long. The CDR3 coding sequence is TGTGCCAGTGGGGACTGGGCCGGGAACACTGAAGCTTTCTTT. Residues: CASGDWAGNTEAFF. The complete variable domain, with remaining parts taken from reference TRBV19 and TRBJ1-1, reads DGGITQSPKYLFRKEGQNVTLSCEQNLNHDAMYWYRQDPGQGLRLIYYSQIVNDFQKGDIAEGYSVSREKKESFPLTVTSAQKNPTAFYLCASGDWAGNTEAFFGQGTRLTVV.

The chain combines TRBV11-1 with TRBJ2-3, with 12 bases identical to TRBD2. The germline V gene has CDR1 SGHAT and CDR2 FQDESV (reference sequence). The CDR3 is 16 amino acids. The trim removed 5 bases at V and 5 bases at J, leaving 8 bases unmatched. The DNA for the CDR3 is TGTGCCAGCAGCCGGGAGGCTAGCGGGGGGGTAGATACGCAGTATTTT. Amino acid sequence: CASSREASGGVDTQYF.

V usage is TRBV28 and J usage is TRBJ2-6, with D possibly being TRBD2 (5 bases). Germline lookup yields CDR1 MDHEN and CDR2 SYDVKM. There are 15 residues in the CDR3. V was pared by 5 bases and J by 0 bases, with 8 bases between. The DNA for the CDR3 is TGTGCCAGCAGTACTCGGGGCTCTGGGGCCAACGTCCTGACTTTC. Translated, it gives CASSTRGSGANVLTF.

The chain uses TRBV5-4 and TRBJ1-1; perhaps TRBD1 as D (6 bases). Germline values: CDR1 SGHNT, CDR2 YYREEE (reference sequence). The CDR3 contains 14 residues. The V and J ends lost 4 bases and 8 bases respectively, with 18 bases between them. The CDR3 nucleotides read TGTGCCAGCAGCCCCAGGACAGAAGTGAAGGAAGCTTTCTTT. This encodes CASSPRTEVKEAFF.

This clone was detected once. This chain connects TRBV4-2 to TRBJ1-2, with TRBD1 identical over 7 bases. Germline trimming cut 6 bases from V and 0 bases from J; bases unmatched to any gene: 4. Germline CDR1 and CDR2: LGHNA and YNFKEQ. CDR3 length: 14 amino acids. CDR3 in DNA: TGTGCCAGCAGTGTGACAGGGACTAACTATGGCTACACCTTC. It specifies CASSVTGTNYGYTF.

J is TRBJ1-5 and V is TRBV5-1; D call uncertain. The CDR3 consists of 12 residues. Trimming left V 6 bases short and J 4 bases short, with 8 bases between. Germline V lookup: CDR1 SGHRS, CDR2 YFSETQ. Here the CDR3 reads CASIRGNQPQHF. CDR3 nucleotide sequence: TGCGCCAGCATACGGGGAAATCAGCCCCAGCATTTT.

J is TRBJ2-2 and V is TRBV14; TRBD1 matches 7 bases. Germline trimming cut 2 bases from V and 6 bases from J; bases unmatched to any gene: 0. The CDR3 runs to 13 residues. From germline, CDR1 is SGHDN and CDR2 FVKESK. This chain's CDR3 is CASSQQGAGELFF. The DNA for the CDR3 is TGTGCCAGCAGCCAACAGGGGGCCGGGGAGCTGTTTTTT. The variable domain in full, completed from reference TRBV14 and TRBJ2-2, reads EAGVTQFPSHSVIEKGQTVTLRCDPISGHDNLYWYRRVMGKEIKFLLHFVKESKQDESGMPNNRFLAERTGGTYSTLKVQPAELEDSGVYFCASSQQGAGELFFGEGSRLTVL.

The CDR3 DNA sequence: TGCGCCAGCAGCCAATCATACCCCCCGCGGAGTAACTATGGCTACACCTTC. Translated: CASSQSYPPRSNYGYTF. The chain couples TRBV4-1 to TRBJ1-2; the D is unclear. Trimming pared 2 bases from V and 1 base from J, leaving 17 bases between. The CDR3 contains 17 residues. The germline gives CDR1 MGHRA, CDR2 YSYEKL.

The chain couples TRBV5-1 to TRBJ2-3; tentatively, D is TRBD1 (5 bases). The CDR3 runs to 13 residues. In germline, CDR1 is SGHRS, CDR2 YFSETQ. Trimming left V 4 bases short and J 4 bases short, with 10 bases between. The CDR3, as DNA: TGCGCCAGCAGCCCCAGGGCAGCAGATACGCAGTATTTT. It codes for CASSPRAADTQYF.

Only one count was recorded for this clone. V is TRBV5-5 and J is TRBJ1-1, with D uncertain. V was clipped by 1 base and J by 8 bases, with 12 bases between them. The CDR3 is 13 residues long. Per the germline V gene, CDR1 is SGHKS and CDR2 is YYEKEE (reference sequence). The CDR3 bases are TGTGCCAGCAGCTTGATCGAGTCGGGAGAAGCTTTCTTT. Its translation is CASSLIESGEAFF. Using reference TRBV5-5 and TRBJ1-1 for the parts outside the CDR3, the full variable domain is DAGVTQSPTHLIKTRGQQVTLRCSPISGHKSVSWYQQVLGQGPQFIFQYYEKEERGRGNFPDRFSARQFPNYSSELNVNALLLGDSALYLCASSLIESGEAFFGQGTRLTVV.

The rearrangement links TRBV29-1 to TRBJ1-1, with 9 bases identical to TRBD1. With 5 bases clipped from V and 6 bases from J, the junction kept 10 bases outside the gene matches. This CDR3 contains 14 residues. CDR1 and CDR2 (germline): SQVTM, ANQGSEA. CDR3 nucleotides: TGCAGCGTTCAACCGGGACAGGGTATTCCTGAAGCTTTCTTT. It translates to CSVQPGQGIPEAFF.

J is TRBJ1-2 and V is TRBV5-1; 10 bases agree with TRBD1. The V segment lost 4 bases and the J segment 5 bases; nucleotides outside the gene matches: 5. CDR3 length equals 14 residues. CDR1 SGHRS and CDR2 YFSETQ come from the germline V gene. The CDR3 loop is CASSATGGGYGYTF. CDR3 in DNA: TGCGCCAGCAGCGCGACAGGGGGCGGATATGGCTACACCTTC. The complete variable domain, with remaining parts taken from reference TRBV5-1 and TRBJ1-2, reads KAGVTQTPRYLIKTRGQQVTLSCSPISGHRSVSWYQQTPGQGLQFLFEYFSETQRNKGNFPGRFSGRQFSNSRSEMNVSTLELGDSALYLCASSATGGGYGYTFGSGTRLTVV.

The chain recombines TRBV2 with TRBJ1-1; 8 bases align to TRBD1. This CDR3 has 14 amino acids. CDR1 is SNHLY, CDR2 FYNNEI, per germline. The J segment lost 4 bases and the V segment lost 6 bases, leaving 7 bases of the junction unmatched. The CDR3 DNA sequence: TGTGCCAGCAGGACAGGGGAAGGAAGCACTGAAGCTTTCTTT. As protein: CASRTGEGSTEAFF.

Only a few counts were recorded for this clone. The chain couples TRBV7-2 to TRBJ2-1; possible D gene TRBD1, 6 bases. Trimming removed 5 bases from V and 10 bases from J, with 12 bases in between. Germline V gene sequence: CDR1 SGHTA, CDR2 FQGNSA. This CDR3 is 12 amino acids long. The CDR3 DNA sequence: TGTGCCAGCAGCCCACAGGGAGTCGAGCAGTTCTTC. Amino acid sequence: CASSPQGVEQFF.